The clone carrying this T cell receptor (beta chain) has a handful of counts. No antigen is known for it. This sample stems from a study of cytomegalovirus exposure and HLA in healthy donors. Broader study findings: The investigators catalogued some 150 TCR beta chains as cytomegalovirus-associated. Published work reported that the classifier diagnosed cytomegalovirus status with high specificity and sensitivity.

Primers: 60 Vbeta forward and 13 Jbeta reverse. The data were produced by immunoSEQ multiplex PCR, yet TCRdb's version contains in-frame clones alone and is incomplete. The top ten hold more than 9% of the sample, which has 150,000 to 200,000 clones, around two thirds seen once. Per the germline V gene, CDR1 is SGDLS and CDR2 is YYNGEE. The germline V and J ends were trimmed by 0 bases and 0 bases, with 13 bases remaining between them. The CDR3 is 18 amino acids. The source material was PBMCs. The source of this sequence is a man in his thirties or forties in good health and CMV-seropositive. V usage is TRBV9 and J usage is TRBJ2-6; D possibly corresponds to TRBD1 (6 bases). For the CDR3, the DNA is TGTGCCAGCAGCGTAGGGGGGCGTTTCGGCTCTGGGGCCAACGTCCTGACTTTC. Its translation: CASSVGGRFGSGANVLTF. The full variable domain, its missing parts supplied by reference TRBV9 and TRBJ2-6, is DSGVTQTPKHLITATGQRVTLRCSPRSGDLSVYWYQQSLDQGLQFLIQYYNGEERAKGNILERFSAQQFPDLHSELNLSSLELGDSALYFCASSVGGRFGSGANVLTFGAGSRLTVL.